A selection of T cell receptor beta chains follows, all from one sample in a study of T cell repertoires in cytomegalovirus infection. No antigen has been identified for these receptors. TCRdb ran MiXCR on the reads and lists one entry per CDR3 protein. The sample lists some 800,000 distinct CDR3 sequences; 32% were seen once. Sequenced material: cultured CD8+ T cells from PBMCs, taken from culture after CMV antigen stimulation. The source of these receptors is a human donor in good health (CMV status not recorded). Some clones in this sample may be carry-over from other donors' samples. The CDR3 runs from the conserved cysteine through the conserved F or W. The order of the fields is clone size, CDR3 length, J gene, V gene, D gene, CDR3 protein, CDR3 DNA. A D gene is named only where the DNA matches it firmly. Clone size is stated in some rows and not others, as once, few, many or a class when expanded.

NA 14 TRBJ1-2 TRBV27 TRBD1 CASRLTGTGGGYTF TGTGCCAGCAGACTAACCGGGACAGGGGGTGGCTACACCTTC
NA 13 TRBJ2-7 TRBV6-5 TRBD2 CASSHGGGYEQYF TGTGCCAGCAGTCACGGGGGGGGCTACGAGCAGTACTTC
NA 15 TRBJ2-1 TRBV19 NA CASSINRDMYNEQFF TGTGCCAGTAGTATAAATAGGGACATGTACAATGAGCAGTTCTTC
many 15 TRBJ2-3 TRBV19 NA CASSIEGPGTDTQYF TGTGCCAGTAGTATAGAAGGTCCGGGCACAGATACGCAGTATTTT
NA 13 TRBJ2-5 TRBV7-9 TRBD1 CASSGTGKKTQYF TGTGCCAGCTCCGGGACAGGGAAAAAGACCCAGTACTTC
many 14 TRBJ2-2 TRBV7-9 NA CASSFGRELGELFF TGTGCCAGCAGCTTTGGCAGGGAACTCGGGGAGCTGTTTTTT
many 13 TRBJ1-2 TRBV7-2 TRBD1 CASSLVGGDGYTF TGTGCCAGCAGCTTAGTAGGGGGCGACGGCTACACCTTC
few 18 TRBJ2-1 TRBV7-3 NA CASSLTGGPVPFGNEQFF TGTGCCAGCAGCTTAACCGGTGGGCCGGTCCCATTTGGGAATGAGCAGTTCTTC
many 16 TRBJ1-5 TRBV12-3/TRBV12-4 TRBD1 CASSPSRTGGNQPQHF TGTGCCAGCAGCCCCTCAAGGACAGGGGGGAATCAGCCCCAGCATTTT
NA 16 TRBJ2-2 TRBV7-3 TRBD2 CASSPAGGPATGELFF TGTGCCAGCAGCCCCGCGGGGGGGCCGGCCACCGGGGAGCTGTTTTTT
NA 15 TRBJ1-1 TRBV20-1 NA CSARGRGLMNTEAFF TGCAGTGCCAGAGGACGGGGATTAATGAACACTGAAGCTTTCTTT
many 16 TRBJ2-3 TRBV28 TRBD2 CASSQLRLAGVDTQYF TGTGCCAGCAGCCAACTTCGACTAGCGGGGGTGGATACGCAGTATTTT
few 14 TRBJ2-1 TRBV29-1 NA CSVVGAVFGNEQFF TGCAGCGTTGTGGGGGCCGTCTTCGGGAATGAGCAGTTCTTC
NA 12 TRBJ1-1 TRBV4-1 NA CASSHISDEAFF TGCGCCAGCAGCCATATATCCGATGAAGCTTTCTTT
NA 15 TRBJ2-5 TRBV7-2 NA CASSPVEFLQETQYF TGTGCCAGCAGCCCCGTGGAGTTCCTACAAGAGACCCAGTACTTC
NA 14 TRBJ1-6 TRBV19 NA CASSQGGWNSPLHF TGTGCCAGTAGTCAAGGAGGGTGGAATTCACCCCTCCACTTT
few 15 TRBJ1-5 TRBV19 NA CASSISGLFNQPQHF TGTGCCAGTAGTATCTCGGGACTTTTCAATCAGCCCCAGCATTTT